This T cell receptor (beta chain) was observed in a study of chemoradiotherapy in HPV16-positive cancers. General study results and limits: Candidate HPV-specific clones and E7-related TCR motifs grew in tumor during treatment. The functional HPV-specific definition rests on just a couple of HPV16-positive patients.

V lost 2 bases and J 0 bases, leaving 8 bases between the germline ends. Germline CDR1 SGHAT, CDR2 FQNNGV. There are 15 residues in the CDR3. Repeated repertoire sampling spanned the course of chemoradiotherapy. Note on this clone: What it recognizes is unknown.

Clones were read by immunoSEQ multiplex PCR, and TCRdb kept only the in-frame ones, dropping some. In the table there are about 9,200 clones, around 82% of which are singletons. The material was obtained from a patient who underwent chemoradiotherapy. This chain uses TRBV11-2 with TRBJ1-3; D is undetermined. The sequence was collected from a human donor with HPV-associated anogenital cancer. CDR3 nucleotide sequence: TGTGCCAGCAGCTTAATTTCCAGCTCTGGAAACACCATATATTTT. It encodes CASSLISSSGNTIYF.